This T cell receptor (beta chain) originates from a study of blood T cell repertoires in COVID-19. Trimming pared 0 bases from V and 3 bases from J, leaving 12 bases between. The CDR3 has 15 residues. Germline CDR1 LNHNV, CDR2 YYDKDF (reference sequence). Measured with immunoSEQ multiplex PCR; TCRdb has only the in-frame clones, and not every one. This repertoire shows under 200,000 clones, about 83% found once; its top ten account for 1.5%. The sequenced sample was peripheral blood. The rearrangement uses TRBV15 and TRBJ2-7; maybe TRBD2 (5 bases). This clonotype was sampled from a human donor in a cohort sampled during active COVID-19. The CDR3 bases are TGTGCCACCAGCAGAGATGGGCGGGCGGGCTACGAGCAGTACTTC. This encodes CATSRDGRAGYEQYF.